A selection of T cell receptor beta chains follows, all from one sample in a study of cytomegalovirus exposure and HLA in healthy donors. Only in-frame clones appear in the TCRdb table, and some are missing; sequencing was by immunoSEQ multiplex PCR. Of over 95,000 clones in the sample, 82% were seen once. The sample consisted of PBMCs. The receptor source for this set is a woman between 18 and 30 years old in good health and CMV-seronegative. Each CDR3 is given with its conserved first and last residue. D genes are given only for firm matches. Expanded clones are given a class, and other clones once, few, many or no size at all.

J gene	V gene	D gene	clone size	CDR3 protein	CDR3 DNA
TRBJ2-1	TRBV7-2	-	once	CASSGRWIGGDSYNEQFF	TGTGCCAGCAGTGGGAGGTGGATCGGAGGGGACTCCTACAATGAGCAGTTCTTC
TRBJ2-7	TRBV19	-	-	CASSIRGYEQYF	TGTGCCAGTAGTATCAGGGGTTACGAGCAGTACTTC
TRBJ2-1	TRBV18	TRBD1	-	CASSPILPGQGKHEQFF	TGTGCCAGTTCACCCATTCTTCCGGGACAGGGAAAACACGAGCAGTTCTTC
TRBJ1-3	TRBV28	TRBD1	-	CAILDRAFSGNTIYF	TGTGCCATACTCGACAGGGCCTTCTCTGGAAACACCATATATTTT
TRBJ2-5	TRBV6-1	-	-	CASSQGIETQYF	TGTGCCAGCAGTCAGGGGATAGAGACCCAGTACTTC
TRBJ1-4	TRBV19	-	-	CASSSPAREKLFF	TGTGCCAGTAGTAGCCCGGCCAGGGAAAAACTGTTTTTT
TRBJ2-7	TRBV28	-	-	CASRTDYEQYF	TGTGCCAGCAGGACAGACTACGAGCAGTACTTC
TRBJ2-5	TRBV4-1	-	-	CASSHWPAGLKETQYF	TGCGCCAGCAGCCATTGGCCAGCGGGCCTGAAAGAGACCCAGTACTTC
TRBJ1-3	TRBV5-1	TRBD1	-	CASARQGAKVDTIYF	TGCGCCAGCGCGAGACAGGGGGCGAAGGTGGACACCATATATTTT
TRBJ2-1	TRBV7-6	-	-	CASSTRGNNEQFF	TGTGCCAGCAGCACCCGGGGTAACAATGAGCAGTTCTTC
TRBJ2-2	TRBV5-6	TRBD2	once	CASVGLAGATGELFF	TGTGCCAGCGTGGGTCTAGCGGGGGCCACCGGGGAGCTGTTTTTT
TRBJ2-3	TRBV6-6	TRBD2	-	CASKDSGRVDTQYF	TGTGCCAGCAAGGATAGCGGGAGGGTAGATACGCAGTATTTT
TRBJ2-6	TRBV6-4	-	few	CASSGTESSGANVLTF	TGTGCCAGCAGTGGGACAGAGAGCTCTGGGGCCAACGTCCTGACTTTC
TRBJ1-1	TRBV5-1	-	few	CASSLQRSTNTEAFF	TGCGCCAGCAGCTTACAGCGGAGTACGAACACTGAAGCTTTCTTT
TRBJ1-1	TRBV11-3	TRBD1	-	CASSLGEGTGRGNTEAFF	TGTGCCAGCAGCTTAGGAGAGGGGACAGGGCGAGGGAACACTGAAGCTTTCTTT
TRBJ1-1	TRBV29-1	-	-	CSVDRGSKAFF	TGCAGCGTTGACAGGGGAAGTAAGGCTTTCTTT
TRBJ1-2	TRBV4-1	TRBD1	once	CASSQLPGQEHYGYTF	TGCGCCAGCAGCCAACTACCGGGACAGGAGCACTATGGCTACACCTTC
TRBJ2-2	TRBV5-1	TRBD2	-	CASSEAGANTGELFF	TGCGCCAGCAGCGAAGCGGGAGCGAACACCGGGGAGCTGTTTTTT
TRBJ1-5	TRBV6-5	TRBD1	-	CASRARRGGQPQHF	TGTGCCAGCAGGGCCCGACGAGGGGGCCAGCCCCAGCATTTT
TRBJ2-7	TRBV19	TRBD2	-	CASSDYGAGGPGEQYF	TGTGCCAGTAGTGACTATGGAGCGGGAGGGCCGGGTGAGCAGTACTTC
TRBJ2-7	TRBV6-5	TRBD2	few	CASSSAREGSYEQYF	TGTGCCAGCAGTTCGGCGCGGGAGGGCTCCTACGAGCAGTACTTC
TRBJ2-1	TRBV5-1	TRBD1	-	CASSDRDRYDYEQFF	TGCGCCAGCAGCGACCGGGACAGGTATGACTATGAGCAGTTCTTC
TRBJ2-7	TRBV29-1	-	-	CSVEDNSYEQYF	TGCAGCGTTGAAGATAACTCCTACGAGCAGTACTTC
TRBJ2-7	TRBV5-1	TRBD2	-	CASRGRDYSYEQYF	TGCGCCAGCAGAGGCAGGGACTACTCCTACGAGCAGTACTTC
TRBJ1-1	TRBV7-6	TRBD1	-	CASSKTGGGNTEAFF	TGTGCCAGCAGCAAGACAGGGGGAGGTAACACTGAAGCTTTCTTT
TRBJ2-3	TRBV7-9	TRBD2	once	CASTKRDTDTQYF	TGTGCCAGCACAAAGCGGGACACAGATACGCAGTATTTT
TRBJ1-2	TRBV7-8	-	-	CASSLLTATRGLYGGYTF	TGTGCCAGCAGCTTATTGACGGCAACGCGGGGGCTCTACGGAGGCTACACCTTC
TRBJ2-3	TRBV7-2	TRBD2	-	CASSGSGRAADTQYF	TGTGCCAGCAGCGGAAGCGGGAGGGCGGCAGATACGCAGTATTTT